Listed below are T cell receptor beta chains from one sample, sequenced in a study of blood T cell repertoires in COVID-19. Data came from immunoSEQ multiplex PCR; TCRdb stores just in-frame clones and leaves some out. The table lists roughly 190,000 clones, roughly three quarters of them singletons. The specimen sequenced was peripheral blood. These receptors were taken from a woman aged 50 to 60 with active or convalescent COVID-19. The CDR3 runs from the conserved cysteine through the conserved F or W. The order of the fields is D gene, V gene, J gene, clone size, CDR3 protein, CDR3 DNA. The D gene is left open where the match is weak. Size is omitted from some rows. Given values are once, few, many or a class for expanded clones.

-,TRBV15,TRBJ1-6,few,CATSRGGPGGPNSPLHF,TGTGCCACCAGCAGAGGTGGACCGGGGGGACCCAATTCACCCCTCCACTTT
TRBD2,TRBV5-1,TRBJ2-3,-,CASSMTSGVRFTDTQYF,TGCGCCAGCAGCATGACTAGCGGTGTCCGTTTCACAGATACGCAGTATTTT
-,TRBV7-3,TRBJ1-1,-,CASSLMGGNTEAFF,TGTGCCAGCAGCTTAATGGGGGGGAACACTGAAGCTTTCTTT
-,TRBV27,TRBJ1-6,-,CASSFRGNNSPLHF,TGTGCCAGCAGTTTTCGGGGAAATAATTCACCCCTCCACTTT
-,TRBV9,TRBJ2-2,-,CASSVSSGNTGELFF,TGTGCCAGCAGCGTTTCCAGCGGGAACACCGGGGAGCTGTTTTTT
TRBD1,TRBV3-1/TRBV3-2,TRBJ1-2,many,CASSQGDRGLYGYTF,TGTGCCAGCAGCCAAGGAGACAGGGGGCTGTATGGCTACACCTTC
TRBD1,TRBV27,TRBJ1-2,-,CASSLSIRQGLIYGYTF,TGTGCCAGCAGTTTATCAATCAGACAGGGGTTAATCTATGGCTACACCTTC
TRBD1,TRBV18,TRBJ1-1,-,CASSAHAGGRGAEAFF,TGTGCCAGCTCGGCCCATGCAGGGGGGCGGGGCGCTGAAGCTTTCTTT
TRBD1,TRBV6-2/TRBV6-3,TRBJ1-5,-,CASSRGLRQPQHF,TGTGCCAGCAGCAGGGGGCTCCGTCAGCCCCAGCATTTT
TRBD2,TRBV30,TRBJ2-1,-,CAYLSGGSYNEQFF,TGTGCCTACCTTAGCGGGGGGTCCTACAATGAGCAGTTCTTC
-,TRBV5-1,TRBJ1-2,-,CATRIGGGDGYTF,TGCGCCACCCGCATCGGGGGGGGCGATGGCTACACCTTC
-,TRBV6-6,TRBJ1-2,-,CASSPSGGDYGYTF,TGTGCCAGCAGCCCCTCGGGGGGGGACTATGGCTACACCTTC
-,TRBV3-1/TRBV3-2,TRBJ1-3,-,CASSRNSGSSGNTIYF,TGTGCCAGCAGCCGTAACTCGGGGAGTTCTGGAAACACCATATATTTT
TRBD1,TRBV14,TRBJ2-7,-,CASSQRTGNSYEQYF,TGTGCCAGCAGCCAAAGGACAGGGAACTCCTACGAGCAGTACTTC
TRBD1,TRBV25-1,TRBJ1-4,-,CASNGQESNEKLFF,TGTGCCAGCAACGGACAGGAATCAAATGAAAAACTGTTTTTT
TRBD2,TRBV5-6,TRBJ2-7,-,CASSSGTSVNEQYF,TGTGCCAGCAGCTCGGGGACTAGCGTCAACGAGCAGTACTTC
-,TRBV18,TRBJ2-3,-,CASSPTTDTQYF,TGTGCCAGCTCACCGACAACAGATACGCAGTATTTT
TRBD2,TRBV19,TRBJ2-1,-,CASSIGLAGGSLSYNEQFF,TGTGCCAGTAGTATAGGACTAGCGGGAGGGAGTTTATCCTACAATGAGCAGTTCTTC
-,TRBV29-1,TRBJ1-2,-,CSVVEYGYTF,TGCAGCGTTGTTGAGTATGGCTACACCTTC
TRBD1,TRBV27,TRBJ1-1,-,CASSPRTGAMNTEAFF,TGTGCCAGCAGTCCTAGGACAGGGGCTATGAACACTGAAGCTTTCTTT
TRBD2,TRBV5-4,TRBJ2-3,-,CASTRGGGRSSTDTQYF,TGTGCCAGCACCCGGGGCGGGGGGCGATCTAGCACAGATACGCAGTATTTT
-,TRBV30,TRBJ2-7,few,CAWSQQGEEQYF,TGTGCCTGGAGCCAACAGGGCGAGGAGCAGTACTTC
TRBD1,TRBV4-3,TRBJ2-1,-,CASSQGPGQGRNEQFF,TGCGCCAGCAGCCAGGGCCCGGGACAGGGACGGAATGAGCAGTTCTTC
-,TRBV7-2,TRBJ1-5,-,CASSLVFGGSDQPQHF,TGTGCCAGCAGCTTAGTTTTTGGAGGGTCCGATCAGCCCCAGCATTTT
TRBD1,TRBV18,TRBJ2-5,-,CASSPSDPDRGETQYF,TGTGCCAGCTCACCGTCCGACCCGGACAGGGGGGAGACCCAGTACTTC
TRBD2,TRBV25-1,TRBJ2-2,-,CASSDERGLNTGELFF,TGTGCCAGCAGTGATGAGCGGGGACTGAACACCGGGGAGCTGTTTTTT
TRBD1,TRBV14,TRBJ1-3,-,CASSLGQASGNTIYF,TGTGCCAGCAGCCTCGGACAGGCCTCTGGAAACACCATATATTTT
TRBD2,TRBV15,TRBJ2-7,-,CATSRESGVHNEQYF,TGTGCCACCAGCAGAGAGAGCGGGGTTCATAACGAGCAGTACTTC
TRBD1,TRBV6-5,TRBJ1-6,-,CASSYGGTGNSPLHF,TGTGCCAGCAGTTACGGGGGGACAGGGAATTCACCCCTCCACTTT
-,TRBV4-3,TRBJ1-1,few,CASSQARVTTEAFF,TGCGCCAGCAGCCAAGCCAGGGTGACCACTGAAGCTTTCTTT
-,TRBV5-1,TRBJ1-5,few,CASSLGRDQPQHF,TGCGCCAGCAGCTTGGGCAGGGATCAGCCCCAGCATTTT
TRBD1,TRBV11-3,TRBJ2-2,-,CASSRQGANTGELFF,TGTGCCAGCAGCCGACAGGGGGCGAACACCGGGGAGCTGTTTTTT
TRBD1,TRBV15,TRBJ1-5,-,CATSRRDRGFGQPQHF,TGTGCCACCAGCAGAAGGGACAGGGGGTTTGGTCAGCCCCAGCATTTT
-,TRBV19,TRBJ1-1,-,CASRRGEGLANTEAFF,TGTGCCAGTAGACGCGGGGAGGGGCTGGCGAACACTGAAGCTTTCTTT
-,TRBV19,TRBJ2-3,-,CASSSGSHTDTQYF,TGTGCCAGTAGTTCCGGGTCCCACACAGATACGCAGTATTTT
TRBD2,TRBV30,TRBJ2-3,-,CAWRSAGVSDTQYF,TGTGCCTGGAGGTCAGCGGGGGTATCAGATACGCAGTATTTT
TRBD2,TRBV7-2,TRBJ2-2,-,CASSSTSVYTGELFF,TGTGCCAGCAGCTCCACTAGCGTATACACCGGGGAGCTGTTTTTT
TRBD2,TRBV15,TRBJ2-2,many,CATSSPPSGANTGELFF,TGTGCCACCAGCAGCCCCCCTAGCGGAGCGAACACCGGGGAGCTGTTTTTT
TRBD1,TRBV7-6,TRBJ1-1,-,CASSLNNRGLSTEAFF,TGTGCCAGCAGCCTAAACAACAGGGGCTTGAGCACTGAAGCTTTCTTT
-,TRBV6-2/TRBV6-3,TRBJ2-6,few,CASSYSGNYGANVLTF,TGTGCCAGCAGTTACTCGGGTAACTATGGGGCCAACGTCCTGACTTTC
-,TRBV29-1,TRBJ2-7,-,CSGERENEQYF,TGCAGCGGAGAGCGTGAGAACGAGCAGTACTTC
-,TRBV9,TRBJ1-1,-,CASSAGLGDTEAFF,TGTGCCAGCAGCGCTGGGCTAGGGGACACTGAAGCTTTCTTT
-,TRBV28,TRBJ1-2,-,CASSTLQGYYGYTF,TGTGCCAGCAGTACCCTACAGGGCTACTATGGCTACACCTTC
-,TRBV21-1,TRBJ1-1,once,CASSKWGGRGNTEAFF,TGTGCCAGCAGCAAATGGGGAGGAAGAGGGAACACTGAAGCTTTCTTT
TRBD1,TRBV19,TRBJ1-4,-,CASSRTGNEKLFF,TGTGCCAGTAGTCGGACAGGGAATGAAAAACTGTTTTTT
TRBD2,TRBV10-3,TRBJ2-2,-,CAIRPGLAGTGELFF,TGTGCCATCAGGCCGGGACTAGCGGGGACCGGGGAGCTGTTTTTT
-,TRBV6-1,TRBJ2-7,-,CASSSDPQRREQYF,TGTGCCAGCAGTTCGGACCCCCAGCGGCGCGAGCAGTACTTC
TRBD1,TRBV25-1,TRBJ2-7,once,CASSRGGTGSYEQYF,TGTGCCAGCTCCCGAGGAGGGACAGGGTCCTACGAGCAGTACTTC
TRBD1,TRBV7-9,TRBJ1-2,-,CASSLAGQANGYTF,TGTGCCAGCAGCTTAGCGGGACAGGCTAATGGCTACACCTTC
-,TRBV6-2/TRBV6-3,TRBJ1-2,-,CASSYTANYGYTF,TGTGCCAGCAGTTACACGGCTAACTATGGCTACACCTTC